Shown below are 6 T cell receptor beta chains from a single sample sequenced in a study of OX40 agonist ivuxolimab in advanced cancers. Clones were sequenced by immunoSEQ multiplex PCR, and TCRdb holds only the in-frame ones, with some missing. The sample yields some 90,000 clones, more than 75% seen once. The input for sequencing was CD4+ or CD8+ T cells sorted from blood, taken in a trial of the OX40 agonist ivuxolimab. Receptors originate from an adult with an advanced solid tumor such as melanoma, head and neck, liver or kidney cancer.

V and J are TRBV13 and TRBJ2-5; 8 nucleotides agree with TRBD2. This CDR3 spans 17 amino acids. CDR1 and CDR2 (germline): PRHDT, FYEKMQ (reference sequence). J lost 7 bases, V lost 4 bases, and 17 bases had no gene match. The CDR3 nucleotides are TGTGCCAGCAGCTCTACGACGGGTCTAGCACGGGGGGGGACCCAGTACTTC. This codes for CASSSTTGLARGGTQYF.

This chain connects TRBV7-6 to TRBJ2-5, with TRBD2 matching over 15 bases. V gave up 5 bases and J gave up 7 bases; unmatched junction bases: 8. From germline, CDR1 is SGHVS and CDR2 FNYEAQ. This CDR3 comprises 16 residues. CDR3 amino acids: CASSRTSGRAGGTQYF. The CDR3 DNA is TGTGCCAGCAGCCGGACTAGCGGGAGGGCTGGAGGGACCCAGTACTTC. Full variable domain (remainder filled in from reference TRBV7-6 and TRBJ2-5): GAGVSQSPRYKVTKRGQDVALRCDPISGHVSLYWYRQALGQGPEFLTYFNYEAQQDKSGLPNDRFSAERPEGSISTLTIQRTEQRDSAMYRCASSRTSGRAGGTQYFGPGTRLLVL.

This clone appeared once. The chain is built from TRBV4-3 and TRBJ1-4; 9 bases agree with TRBD1. Germline assignment: CDR1 LGHNA and CDR2 YSLEER. The CDR3 is 19 residues long. Trimming at V came to 0 bases and at J to 3 bases, leaving 11 bases not matched to a gene. The CDR3 DNA reads TGCGCCAGCAGCCAAGACGGGACAGGGTTTTCAACTGCTAATGAAAAACTGTTTTTT. This translates into CASSQDGTGFSTANEKLFF.

CDR3 bases: TGTGCCAGCAGCCAAGTCGGCGGGAGGGTCGCCGGGGAGCTGTTTTTT. Residues: CASSQVGGRVAGELFF. This chain links TRBV4-2 with TRBJ2-2; 9 bases line up with TRBD2. Germline V gene data show CDR1 as LGHNA and CDR2 as YNFKEQ. The trim removed 1 base at V and 6 bases at J, leaving 6 bases unmatched. The CDR3 is 16 amino acids.

The rearrangement links TRBV4-3 to TRBJ1-5; TRBD1 aligns across 7 bases. Germline V gene data show CDR1 as LGHNA and CDR2 as YSLEER. V was clipped by 0 bases and J by 10 bases; unmatched bases: 12. The CDR3 length is 16 residues. The CDR3 sequence is CASSQELTGVAHPQHF. CDR3 nucleotides: TGCGCCAGCAGCCAAGAGTTAACAGGGGTGGCTCATCCCCAGCATTTT.

The rearrangement joins TRBV29-1 to TRBJ2-1, with 10 bases lining up with TRBD1. The CDR3 totals 13 residues. Losses at the gene ends were 5 bases for V and 9 bases for J; bases not matched to a gene: 7. CDR1 and CDR2 (germline): SQVTM, ANQGSEA. The CDR3 region has the DNA TGCAGCGTTACCCGGACAGGGGGGGTTGAGCAGTTCTTC. Amino acid sequence: CSVTRTGGVEQFF.